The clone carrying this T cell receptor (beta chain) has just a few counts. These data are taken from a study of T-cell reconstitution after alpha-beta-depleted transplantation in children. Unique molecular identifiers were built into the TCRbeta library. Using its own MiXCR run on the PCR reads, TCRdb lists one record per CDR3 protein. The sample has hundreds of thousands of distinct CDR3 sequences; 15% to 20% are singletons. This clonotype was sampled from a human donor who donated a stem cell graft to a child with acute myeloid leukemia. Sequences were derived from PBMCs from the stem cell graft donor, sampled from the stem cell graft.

CDR3: CSARDPEGGPRETQYF. The CDR3 DNA reads TGCAGTGCTAGAGATCCGGAGGGGGGGCCCCGAGAGACCCAGTACTTC. The chain has TRBV20-1 and TRBJ2-5, with a weak D call TRBD2 (7 bases). CDR1 is DFQATT, CDR2 SNEGSKA, per germline (reference sequence). V was trimmed by 0 bases and J by 4 bases, leaving 18 bases between them. This CDR3 has 16 residues.